The T cell receptor beta chain described here comes from a study of blood T cell repertoires in COVID-19 (dated by TCRdb to about 2020). General notes on the study: Samples from collaborators originated in the United States, Italy and Spain and spanned both the acute and convalescent phases of COVID-19. Where available, HLA class I and class II types were taken from metadata supplied by the sample provider and were not determined by assay-based typing. A freely available public database, intended as a resource for researchers studying the immune response to SARS-CoV-2, is where the repertoires were released. Sample metadata almost always included a de-identified subject ID, COVID-19 status, age in years and sex. The material from the prospective study consisted of cDNA or gDNA derived from T cells, B-cell-depleted T cells, or PBMCs. Samples were obtained from the ongoing ImmuneRACE study (first 160 participants) and from some 1,200 subjects provided by 6 global collaborators. Subjects who had been exposed to COVID-19, were actively infected with it, or had recovered from it provided the deeply sampled blood TCRbeta repertoires that made up the dataset. Broader findings and caveats from the paper: The amount of clinical and demographic metadata varied by source and participant and was provided uncurated.

Comments on this clone: Its antigen remains undetermined. No per-base quality is available; no much larger clone lies one base away.

Its CDR3 holds 14 amino acids, cysteine through phenylalanine. Just the 42-base CDR3 DNA is kept, in frame starting at base 1. Deletion took 0 bases off V and 6 bases off J, with a span of 13 bases between the germline ends. The germline V gene (reference sequence) supplies CDR1 SGHNT and CDR2 YYREEE. Collaborating institutions collected whole blood in K2EDTA tubes following their own protocols. For TCRbeta analysis, collaborators shipped samples as frozen whole blood, isolated PBMCs, or DNA extracted from either of those sample types. TCRbeta CDR3 regions were amplified from genomic DNA using the immunoSEQ Assay, a bias-controlled multiplex PCR. In the authors' own workflow: Nucleated cell counts per sample were estimated from amplification of reference gene primers within the assay. To quantify the absolute abundance of each unique TCRbeta CDR3 rearrangement, sequence reads were collapsed and filtered. For each sample, productive Simpson clonality was calculated by taking the square root of Simpson's diversity index across productive rearrangements. TCRdb retrieved this table from immuneACCESS and kept in-frame rearrangements only. Not all clones are present; in checked studies, unresolved V genes account for under half, and no reason is known for the remainder. V and J calls and clone size are those listed in that table; D and trimming were worked out from the DNA. Within this sample are more than 65,000 clones, with 91% of them counted one time only. The ten largest account for approximately 8% of the sample.

The material sequenced was peripheral blood. The V and J segments used are TRBV5-4 and TRBJ2-7; 6 matching bases give a weak D call of TRBD1. This sequence originates from a human donor in a cohort sampled during active COVID-19. The nucleotides read TGTGCCAGCAGCTTGGTTGGGGGCCGTTCCGAGCAGTACTTC. This translates into CASSLVGGRSEQYF.